What follows are 9 T cell receptor beta chains derived from one specimen sequenced in a study of CD8+CD57+ T cells in acquired aplastic anemia. Study-wide points: Lower diversity was found in CD8+CD57+ cells than in total CD4+ and CD8+ pools in patients.

The antigens these receptors bind are not known. It was genomic DNA that served as the template for profiling TCR beta VDJ and CDR3. TCRdb re-called the reads with MiXCR, one entry per CDR3 protein. The table includes about 20,000 distinct CDR3 sequences, 30% to 50% detected once. Sequencing involved patients with CD8+CD57+ cell expansion previously shown by flow cytometry. The sequenced sample was CD8+CD57+ T cells sorted from PBMCs. Indicated subset: bead-enriched CD8+CD57+ effector memory T cells from SAA patients. The receptor source for this set is a human donor with aplastic anemia.

This clonotype was detected many times. This chain joins TRBV6-6 and TRBJ2-7; TRBD1 matches at 7 bases. The junction had 0 bases not matched to a gene; V was cut back by 2 bases and J by 5 bases. The CDR3 runs to 12 residues. Per the germline V gene, CDR1 is MNHNY and CDR2 is SVGAGI (reference sequence). CDR3 in amino acids: CASSYTGDEQYF. DNA for the CDR3: TGTGCCAGCAGTTACACAGGGGACGAGCAGTACTTC.

This sequence joins TRBV19 and TRBJ1-5, with 8 bases matching TRBD1. J gave up 4 bases and V 1 base, and 6 bases lay outside the gene matches. Germline lookup yields CDR1 LNHDA and CDR2 SQIVND (reference sequence). This CDR3 comprises 16 residues. CDR3 in DNA: TGTGCCAGTAGTATAGCTGGGACAGGCACAAATCAGCCCCAGCATTTT. It translates to CASSIAGTGTNQPQHF.

This clonotype was seen repeatedly, ten times or more. This chain uses TRBV7-9 with TRBJ2-5; 7 bases fit TRBD1. Germline CDR1 is SEHNR and CDR2 is FQNEAQ (reference sequence). J was trimmed by 5 bases and V by 5 bases; bases with no gene match: 17. The CDR3 length is 17 residues. For the CDR3, the DNA is TGTGCCAGCAGCACAACCCGGACAGGCCAGGACGGGGAGACCCAGTACTTC. Amino acid sequence: CASSTTRTGQDGETQYF.

The V and J genes are TRBV9 and TRBJ2-7; 8 nucleotides align to TRBD2. CDR3 size: 14 residues. V lost 5 bases and J lost 6; bases outside the gene matches: 10. Germline V gene data show CDR1 as SGDLS and CDR2 as YYNGEE. The CDR3: CASSSDGGAGEQYF. CDR3 bases: TGTGCCAGCAGTAGCGACGGGGGGGCTGGCGAGCAGTACTTC.

The genes are TRBV7-8 and TRBJ2-7; D tentatively reads TRBD1 or TRBD2 (7 bases each). Deletions cut 7 bases from V and 2 bases from J, with 21 bases between. This CDR3 is 16 amino acids long. Germline V gene lookup returns CDR1 SGHVS and CDR2 FQNEAQ. This chain's CDR3 is CASTLRGRETTYEQYF. DNA for the CDR3: TGTGCCAGCACCCTTAGGGGGCGGGAGACTACCTACGAGCAGTACTTC.

The sample holds a few counts of this clonotype. The J gene is TRBJ2-7, the V gene TRBV11-2; D possibly corresponds to TRBD1 (6 bases). Per the germline V gene, CDR1 is SGHAT and CDR2 is FQNNGV. This CDR3 is 15 amino acids long. Trimming pared 4 bases from V and 5 bases from J, leaving 18 bases between. CDR3 sequence reads: CASSSIQGAIHEQYF. The CDR3 region has the DNA TGTGCCAGCAGCTCCATACAGGGTGCCATCCACGAGCAGTACTTC.

The chain carries TRBV5-1 and TRBJ2-1; 7 bases are a match to TRBD2. Germline CDR1 SGHRS, CDR2 YFSETQ. The ends lost 4 bases at V and 12 bases at J; junction bases unmatched: 13. This CDR3 is built from 14 residues. The CDR3: CASSPSGNWGMQFF. In DNA form, the CDR3 reads TGCGCCAGCAGCCCGAGCGGGAACTGGGGAATGCAGTTCTTC.

This clonotype was observed a few times. This chain connects TRBV5-1 to TRBJ2-2, with 10 positions matching TRBD1. The CDR3 extends over 18 amino acids. The germline CDR1 and CDR2 sequences are SGHRS and YFSETQ. V shed 5 bases, J shed 8 bases, and the junction held 18 bases outside the gene matches. CDR3 residues: CASSRTGGQGGSAGELFF. The CDR3 DNA is TGCGCCAGCAGTCGGACCGGCGGACAGGGGGGAAGCGCGGGGGAGCTGTTTTTT.

With regard to this clonotype: An end of the junction differs from the germline gene, which may be a read error. The chain joins TRBV15 to TRBJ2-1; tentatively, D is TRBD2 (5 bases). CDR3 length equals 14 residues. Germline-derived CDR1 and CDR2 are LNHNV and YYDKDF (reference sequence). The CDR3, as DNA: TGTGCCACCAGCAGGGTTGGTAGCGCCAATGAGCAGTCCTTC. Amino acid sequence: CATSRVGSANEQSF. Full variable domain (rest looked up from reference TRBV15 and TRBJ2-1): DAMVIQNPRYQVTQFGKPVTLSCSQTLNHNVMYWYQQKSSQAPKLLFHYYDKDFNNEADTPDNFQSRRPNTSFCFLDIRSPGLGDTAMYLCATSRVGSANEQSFGPGTRLTVL.